These 29 T cell receptor beta chains originate from one sample sequenced in a study of post-analysis software for immune sequencing data (dated by TCRdb to the mid-2010s). General findings and caveats noted by the study authors: Significantly higher frequencies in patients than in controls were found for roughly 5 TRBV segments, including TRBV5-6, TRBV5-1 and TRBV20-1.

Antigen specificity for these receptors is unknown. The library relied on PCR. Sequencing took place on an Illumina HiSeq 2500. To reduce PCR and sequencing biases, unique molecular identifiers were built into the TCR beta cDNA libraries. TCRdb applied fastp at Q25 and MiXCR to the public reads, then kept only in-frame beta chains. Rows merge per CDR3 protein into single entries with the most common DNA and genes. Counted in this sample were a few hundred thousand distinct CDR3 sequences; roughly 45% of them appeared once. Around an eighth of the sample rests with the top ten. What was sequenced was blood. The source of these receptors is a girl aged 10 to 17 with multiple sclerosis.

This clonotype has more than one count but fewer than ten. DNA of the CDR3: TGTGCCAGCTCACCACCGATCGTGGTCAGGGGCCCCTCGAATGAGCAGTTCTTC. It specifies CASSPPIVVRGPSNEQFF. This sequence joins TRBV18 and TRBJ2-1; D is perhaps TRBD1 (6 bases). V lost 0 bases to trimming and J lost 7 bases, with 22 bases between them. The CDR3 is 18 amino acids. Germline values: CDR1 KGHSH, CDR2 LQKENI.

CDR3 amino acids: CAITLGTANEQYF. The CDR3 bases are TGTGCCATAACCCTAGGGACAGCAAACGAGCAGTACTTC. The rearrangement links TRBV28 to TRBJ2-7; 7 bases align to TRBD1. Germline V gives CDR1 MDHEN, CDR2 SYDVKM. The CDR3 loop spans 13 amino acids. Germline trimming cut 10 bases from V and 5 bases from J; bases unmatched to any gene: 11.

The chain has TRBV20-1 and TRBJ2-7; no definite D call. The V gene lost 3 bases and the J gene lost 3 bases, with 24 bases spanning the gap. Germline V gene sequence: CDR1 DFQATT, CDR2 SNEGSKA (reference sequence). The CDR3 consists of 17 residues. In DNA form, the CDR3 reads TGCAGTGCTAGGGCCCCTGACACTATTTGGCCAAACTACGAGCAGTACTTC. Its protein is CSARAPDTIWPNYEQYF.

The rearrangement joins TRBV28 to TRBJ2-3; TRBD2 agrees at 11 bases. J lost 8 bases, V lost 4 bases, and 5 bases had no gene match. Germline values: CDR1 MDHEN, CDR2 SYDVKM. The CDR3 covers 14 residues. The CDR3 spells CASSSRLAGSTQYF. CDR3 DNA: TGTGCCAGCAGTTCCAGACTAGCGGGGAGTACGCAGTATTTT.

This chain connects TRBV6-6 to TRBJ1-5; 10 nucleotides align to TRBD1. The CDR3 sequence is 16 residues long. The junction had 10 bases not matched to a gene; V was cut back by 8 bases and J by 3 bases. CDR1 is MNHNY and CDR2 is SVGAGI in the germline V gene (reference sequence). In DNA form, the CDR3 reads TGTGCCAGCCTCCTTAGGACAGGGGGGTTCAATCAGCCCCAGCATTTT. Its translation: CASLLRTGGFNQPQHF.

This clonotype turned up a few times. Sequence at one end of the junction differs from germline and may be a read error. The chain carries TRBV7-7 and TRBJ2-1, with 7 bases identical to TRBD2. Germline-derived CDR1 and CDR2 are SSHAT and FNYEAQ (reference sequence). This CDR3 has 13 residues. The CDR3 is CASSPSGTNEQFF. The CDR3 DNA reads as TGTGCTAGCAGTCCAAGCGGGACCAATGAGCAGTTCTTC.

The chain employs TRBV10-3 and TRBJ2-5; 10 bases fit TRBD2. V shed 6 bases and J 2 bases; nucleotides not matched to a gene: 6. Per germline, CDR1 ENHRY and CDR2 SYGVKD. The CDR3 consists of 15 residues. The DNA for the CDR3 is TGTGCCATCAGGGCTAGCGGGAGTAGGCAAGAGACCCAGTACTTC. Its protein is CAIRASGSRQETQYF.

The chain links TRBV7-3 to TRBJ2-1, with 7 bases that match TRBD2. V shed 4 bases, J shed 2 bases, and the junction held 8 bases outside the gene matches. The CDR3 runs 16 residues. CDR1 is SGHTA and CDR2 is FQGTGA in the germline V gene. The CDR3 coding sequence is TGTGCCAGCAGCTCCGGGAGGTCCCTCCCCTACAATGAGCAGTTCTTC. Translated: CASSSGRSLPYNEQFF.

This clonotype has more than one count but fewer than ten. The chain uses TRBV5-1 and TRBJ2-3; D tentatively fits TRBD1 or TRBD2 (6 bases each). Germline V gene sequence: CDR1 SGHRS, CDR2 YFSETQ. The CDR3 consists of 14 residues. Between the trimmed V and J ends, which lost 0 bases and 5 bases, there was a span of 10 bases. The CDR3 spells CASSLDGGQDTQYF. The CDR3 DNA follows: TGCGCCAGCAGCTTGGACGGGGGACAAGATACGCAGTATTTT.

The genes are TRBV6-1 and TRBJ2-7; TRBD1 matches 8 bases. Per germline, CDR1 MNHNS and CDR2 SASEGT. CDR3 size: 14 residues. J was trimmed by 2 bases and V by 4 bases; bases with no gene match: 4. The CDR3 reads CASSGLQGAYEQYF. The CDR3 DNA is TGTGCCAGCAGTGGATTACAGGGGGCCTACGAGCAGTACTTC.

The V gene is TRBV20-1, the J gene TRBJ2-5; 9 bases agree with TRBD1. The J call may be in error: the DNA end matches TRBJ2-7 better. Germline CDR1 and CDR2: DFQATT and SNEGSKA (reference sequence). The CDR3 extends over 15 amino acids. The CDR3 DNA reads as TGCAGTGCTGGAGCCCACGGGACAGGGCTTTACGAGCAGTACTTC. Protein product: CSAGAHGTGLYEQYF.

The rearrangement uses TRBV5-1 and TRBJ2-7; a weak D match, TRBD2 (5 bases). V was cut by 5 bases and J by 0 bases, with 15 bases left in between. The CDR3 contains 15 residues. Looked up from germline, CDR1 is SGHRS and CDR2 is YFSETQ. The CDR3 region has the DNA TGCGCCAGCAGAAGAGGGCAGGCCCCCTCCTACGAGCAGTACTTC. Its translation is CASRRGQAPSYEQYF.

V and J are TRBV20-1 and TRBJ2-1; 8 bases agree with TRBD2. J lost 10 bases, V lost 3 bases, and 8 bases had no gene match. The CDR3 is 13 residues long. In germline, CDR1 is DFQATT, CDR2 SNEGSKA (reference sequence). This CDR3 reads CSARGALAGEQFF. The CDR3 DNA is TGCAGTGCTAGGGGTGCGCTAGCGGGCGAGCAGTTCTTC.

The table lists this clonotype with a few counts. The chain combines TRBV2 with TRBJ2-5; the D gene is possibly TRBD1 (5 bases). The CDR3 is made up of 15 amino acids. The germline V gene has CDR1 SNHLY and CDR2 FYNNEI. V lost 4 bases, J lost 0 bases, and 12 bases lay in between. The CDR3 spells CASSVGQGHQETQYF. The CDR3 DNA is TGTGCCAGCAGTGTAGGGCAGGGTCACCAAGAGACCCAGTACTTC.

V gene TRBV5-6 combines with J gene TRBJ2-7; D unresolved. The germline V and J ends were trimmed by 0 bases and 0 bases, with 7 bases remaining between them. This CDR3 contains 14 residues. Per germline, CDR1 SGHDT and CDR2 YYEEEE. CDR3 nucleotide sequence: TGTGCCAGCAGCTTGGAAGAGAGCTCCTACGAGCAGTACTTC. Its protein is CASSLEESSYEQYF.

In its sample, this clonotype was seen a few times. The V and J genes are TRBV20-1 and TRBJ1-2; D unclear. Trimming pared 5 bases from V and 4 bases from J, leaving 8 bases between. CDR1 and CDR2 (germline): DFQATT, SNEGSKA (reference sequence). The CDR3 spans 11 residues. CDR3 residues: CSALVGYGYTF. The CDR3 bases are TGCAGTGCTCTAGTGGGCTATGGCTACACCTTC.

The CDR3: CASSDKGTDTQYF. The DNA of the CDR3 is TGTGCCAGCAGTGATAAAGGGACAGATACGCAGTATTTT. V is TRBV25-1 and J is TRBJ2-3; D gene ambiguous. This CDR3 has 13 amino acids. V lost 3 bases and J 3 bases, leaving 7 bases between the germline ends. CDR1 and CDR2 (germline): MGHDK, SYGVNS. Based on the CDR3 plus reference TRBV25-1 and TRBJ2-3, the full variable domain is EADIYQTPRYLVIGTGKKITLECSQTMGHDKMYWYQQDPGMELHLIHYSYGVNSTEKGDLSSESTVSRIRTEHFPLTLESARPSHTSQYLCASSDKGTDTQYFGPGTRLTVL.

CDR3 nucleotides: TGTGCCAGCAGCTTACCAGGGACAGATCAGCCCCAGCATTTT. Translated, it gives CASSLPGTDQPQHF. The chain couples TRBV7-8 to TRBJ1-5, with 7 bases aligning to TRBD1. The CDR3 has 14 residues. The germline V gene has CDR1 SGHVS and CDR2 FQNEAQ. Trimming took 2 bases from V and 5 from J; bases not matched to a gene: 3.

The chain recombines TRBV7-9 with TRBJ2-4; tentatively, D is TRBD2 (6 bases). With the DNA end fitting TRBJ2-7 better, the J assignment may be wrong. Germline V gene data show CDR1 as SEHNR and CDR2 as FQNEAQ (reference sequence). The CDR3 covers 15 residues. The CDR3 DNA is TGTGCCAGCAGCCCCGCTCGCGGGATTGAGTACGAGCAGTACTTC. It yields the protein CASSPARGIEYEQYF.

The chain joins TRBV7-7 to TRBJ2-5; 9 positions match TRBD2. The J call may not be correct, given that the DNA end is closer to TRBJ2-7. The germline gives CDR1 SSHAT, CDR2 FNYEAQ (reference sequence). The CDR3 length is 14 residues. CDR3 sequence: CASSRGLANDEQYF. In nucleotides, the CDR3 is TGTGCTAGTAGCCGGGGACTAGCTAACGACGAGCAGTACTTC.

The CDR3 nucleotides are TGTGCCAGCAGTTTAAAGGGGGCAGAGACCCAGTACTTC. The encoded protein is CASSLKGAETQYF. This chain connects TRBV28 to TRBJ2-5; 7 bases align to TRBD1. This CDR3 region has 13 residues. The germline V gene has CDR1 MDHEN and CDR2 SYDVKM. V shed 2 bases and J 4 bases; nucleotides not matched to a gene: 1.

This clonotype was picked up a small number of times. V and J are TRBV12-3 or TRBV12-4 and TRBJ1-5, with a weak D call TRBD1 (5 bases). CDR3 size: 17 residues. The V and J ends lost 8 bases and 0 bases respectively, with 20 bases between them. In DNA form, the CDR3 reads TGTGCCAGCCGAGCGGGGACGGAACATTATAGCAATCAGCCCCAGCATTTT. Its protein is CASRAGTEHYSNQPQHF.

This clonotype was detected once. V and J are TRBV4-1 and TRBJ2-7, with D possibly called TRBD1 or TRBD2 (5 bases each). The CDR3 is 17 amino acids. V gave up 0 bases and J gave up 2 bases, with 17 bases separating them. CDR1 is MGHRA and CDR2 is YSYEKL in the germline V gene. The CDR3 loop reads CASSQDGRGGTAYEQYF. The CDR3 nucleotides read TGCGCCAGCAGCCAAGATGGTCGTGGTGGGACCGCCTACGAGCAGTACTTC.

The chain employs TRBV4-2 and TRBJ1-1; the D gene is possibly TRBD1 (5 bases). Germline V CDR1 and CDR2: LGHNA, YNFKEQ. The length of the CDR3 is 14 residues. Trimming removed 5 bases at V and 2 bases at J, with 12 bases between. CDR3 loop: CASSGGRGNTEAFF. The CDR3 nucleotides are TGTGCCAGCAGCGGGGGAAGGGGAAACACTGAAGCTTTCTTT.

The chain joins TRBV7-2 to TRBJ2-3; TRBD1 aligns across 8 bases. Germline V gene sequence: CDR1 SGHTA, CDR2 FQGNSA. The CDR3 totals 11 residues. The ends lost 9 bases at V and 5 bases at J; junction bases unmatched: 1. CDR3 sequence: CASTGGDTQYF. CDR3 sequence (DNA): TGTGCCAGTACAGGGGGAGATACGCAGTATTTT.

This clonotype showed up just once. The chain combines TRBV18 with TRBJ1-2; tentatively, D is TRBD1 (5 bases). V lost 2 bases, J lost 3 bases, and 13 bases lay in between. Germline V gene data show CDR1 as KGHSH and CDR2 as LQKENI. The CDR3 sequence is 15 residues long. Written as DNA, the CDR3 is TGTGCCAGCTCACCAAGGTTCAGGGAGGACTATGGCTACACCTTC. It yields the protein CASSPRFREDYGYTF.

The rearrangement uses TRBV7-9 and TRBJ1-5; no clear D gene. The V gene's germline CDR1 is SEHNR and CDR2 FQNEAQ (reference sequence). Trimming removed 1 base from V and 5 bases from J, with 12 bases in between. The CDR3 extends over 15 amino acids. The CDR3 DNA reads as TGTGCCAGCAGCTTAGATTGGGGTGGCGATCAGCCCCAGCATTTT. The encoded protein is CASSLDWGGDQPQHF. The whole variable domain, remainder taken from reference TRBV7-9 and TRBJ1-5, is DTGVSQNPRHKITKRGQNVTFRCDPISEHNRLYWYRQTLGQGPEFLTYFQNEAQLEKSRLLSDRFSAERPKGSFSTLEIQRTEQGDSAMYLCASSLDWGGDQPQHFGDGTRLSIL.

This clonotype was counted a few times. The J gene is TRBJ2-1, the V gene TRBV27; D is unresolved. V shed 7 bases and J shed 0 bases, with 19 bases lying between them. Germline V gene lookup returns CDR1 MNHEY and CDR2 SMNVEV (reference sequence). The CDR3 covers 17 residues. In DNA, the CDR3 is TGTGCCAGCAAGTTGTATGTCGACCTTAGCTCCTACAATGAGCAGTTCTTC. This translates into CASKLYVDLSSYNEQFF.

This clonotype has more than one count but fewer than ten. The chain carries TRBV5-1 and TRBJ2-7; D is unclear. Trimming took off 0 bases at V and 3 bases at J, with 7 bases between the two ends. CDR1 is SGHRS and CDR2 is YFSETQ in the germline V gene. CDR3 length: 13 amino acids. The CDR3 region is CASSLVQNYEQYF. In nucleotides, the CDR3 is TGCGCCAGCAGCTTGGTACAGAACTACGAGCAGTACTTC. The full variable domain, its missing parts supplied by reference TRBV5-1 and TRBJ2-7, is KAGVTQTPRYLIKTRGQQVTLSCSPISGHRSVSWYQQTPGQGLQFLFEYFSETQRNKGNFPGRFSGRQFSNSRSEMNVSTLELGDSALYLCASSLVQNYEQYFGPGTRLTVT.